Following are 30 T cell receptor beta chains from one sample sequenced in a study of blood T cell repertoires in COVID-19. The data were produced by immunoSEQ multiplex PCR, yet TCRdb's version contains in-frame clones alone and is incomplete. The table shows 70,000 or so clones, with roughly 90% occurring only once. Sequenced: peripheral blood. Receptor source: a man aged 55 to 70 with acute or convalescent COVID-19.

The rearrangement uses TRBV6-5 and TRBJ2-2; 9 nucleotides align to TRBD1. CDR3 length equals 16 residues. CDR1 is MNHEY and CDR2 is SVGAGI in the germline V gene. The J segment lost 4 bases and the V segment lost 2 bases, leaving 5 bases of the junction unmatched. CDR3 protein: CASSYGGQGGTGELFF. As DNA, the CDR3 is TGTGCCAGCAGTTACGGGGGACAGGGCGGCACCGGGGAGCTGTTTTTT.

This rearrangement joins TRBV7-2 to TRBJ2-3; TRBD1 aligns across 10 bases. CDR3 size: 17 residues. Germline CDR1 is SGHTA and CDR2 is FQGNSA. V shed 1 base and J 5 bases; nucleotides not matched to a gene: 9. CDR3: CASSLDFDRGLEDTQYF. CDR3 nucleotide sequence: TGTGCCAGCAGCTTAGACTTCGACAGGGGGCTTGAAGATACGCAGTATTTT.

This clone was detected only a few times. The chain uses TRBV25-1 and TRBJ1-2; D might be TRBD1 (5 bases). The germline V gene encodes CDR1 MGHDK and CDR2 SYGVNS. Trimming shortened V by 3 bases and J by 5 bases, and 13 bases separated the two germline ends. CDR3 size: 14 residues. The CDR3 spells CASSDILGVYGYTF. The DNA of the CDR3 is TGTGCCAGCAGTGATATATTAGGGGTATATGGCTACACCTTC.

As for this clone: Germline and junction disagree at one end, which may indicate a read error. The rearrangement joins TRBV29-1 to TRBJ2-7; TRBD2 aligns across 7 bases. The CDR3 runs to 13 residues. The germline CDR1 and CDR2 sequences are SQVTM and ANQGSEA. The DNA of the CDR3 is TGCAGCGTGAAGCGGGACTGGTCCTCCGAGCAGTACTTC. Residues: CSVKRDWSSEQYF.

The chain employs TRBV7-3 and TRBJ1-1, with 7 bases that match TRBD1. Germline-derived CDR1 and CDR2 are SGHTA and FQGTGA. This CDR3 contains 14 residues. The J segment lost 4 bases and the V segment lost 2 bases, leaving 4 bases of the junction unmatched. In nucleotides, the CDR3 is TGTGCCAGCAGCTTAGCCCACAGGGGCACTGAAGCTTTCTTT. It yields the protein CASSLAHRGTEAFF.

The chain has TRBV4-2 and TRBJ2-5, with 13 bases identical to TRBD2. The ends lost 1 base at V and 4 bases at J; junction bases unmatched: 9. CDR1 and CDR2 from the germline V gene are LGHNA and YNFKEQ. CDR3 size: 18 residues. The CDR3 spells CASSQVPSGLAGSETQYF. For the CDR3, the DNA is TGTGCCAGCAGCCAAGTCCCTTCGGGACTAGCGGGATCAGAGACCCAGTACTTC.

The rearrangement uses TRBV30 and TRBJ1-1; D not certain. The germline CDR1 and CDR2 sequences are GTSNPN and SVGIG (reference sequence). V was trimmed by 0 bases and J by 6 bases, leaving 11 bases between them. The CDR3 consists of 13 residues. The CDR3 nucleotides read TGTGCCTGGAGTGTATGGCAGGAGGCTGAAGCTTTCTTT. This encodes CAWSVWQEAEAFF.

This chain connects TRBV29-1 to TRBJ2-7; no firm D call. The germline V and J ends were trimmed by 3 bases and 0 bases, with 9 bases remaining between them. The CDR3 loop spans 13 amino acids. CDR1 and CDR2 from the germline V gene are SQVTM and ANQGSEA. The CDR3 nucleotides are TGCAGCGTTGATGGCGGTTCCTCCTACGAGCAGTACTTC. It yields the protein CSVDGGSSYEQYF.

This clone was recorded a few times. The chain couples TRBV2 to TRBJ2-2; 10 bases fit TRBD2. Unmatched junction bases numbered 3, after V lost 7 bases and J lost 1 base. CDR3 size: 15 residues. Germline loops: CDR1 SNHLY, CDR2 FYNNEI. The CDR3 sequence: CASTRTSGNTGELFF. The CDR3, as DNA: TGTGCCAGCACCCGGACTAGCGGGAACACCGGGGAGCTGTTTTTT.

The gene calls are TRBV27 and TRBJ2-7; possibly TRBD1 for D (6 bases). CDR3 length: 13 residues. Germline lookup yields CDR1 MNHEY and CDR2 SMNVEV (reference sequence). V was shortened by 5 bases and J by 12 bases, with 20 bases between the two germline ends. CDR3 sequence: CASSGDRSRTGYF. The CDR3, as DNA: TGTGCCAGCAGTGGCGACAGGTCCCGTACGGGGTACTTC.

This clone was seen a handful of times. The genes are TRBV6-5 and TRBJ1-1; D unclear. Germline CDR1 MNHEY, CDR2 SVGAGI. V was cut by 6 bases and J by 3 bases, with 11 bases left in between. The CDR3 has 13 residues. In DNA, the CDR3 is TGTGCCAGCAGCCTAACAGCATACACTGAAGCTTTCTTT. It encodes CASSLTAYTEAFF.

This clone was seen only a few times. At the DNA level, this CDR3 is encoded by other sequences in the same sample as well. The CDR3 nucleotides are TGTGCCAGCAGCTTAGCGGGAGATCCCCGGGGTGAGCAGTACTTC. Protein product: CASSLAGDPRGEQYF. This sequence joins TRBV7-9 and TRBJ2-7; TRBD2 might be the D (5 bases). The germline V and J ends were trimmed by 0 bases and 7 bases, with 16 bases remaining between them. Germline V CDR1 and CDR2: SEHNR, FQNEAQ (reference sequence). This CDR3 is built from 15 residues.

The genes are TRBV7-2 and TRBJ1-2, with unresolved D. V gave up 0 bases and J gave up 7 bases, with 9 bases separating them. The length of the CDR3 is 13 residues. From germline, CDR1 is SGHTA and CDR2 FQGNSA. CDR3 sequence reads: CASSLALSSGYTF. CDR3 coding DNA: TGTGCCAGCAGCTTAGCGCTAAGTTCTGGCTACACCTTC.

The J gene is TRBJ1-6, the V gene TRBV5-8; 8 nucleotides match TRBD1. Trimming removed 0 bases from V and 8 bases from J; junction bases left unmatched: 1. The CDR3 totals 14 residues. The germline V gene encodes CDR1 SGHTS and CDR2 YDEGEE. For the CDR3, the DNA is TGTGCCAGCAGCTTGGACAGGGGGGATTCACCCCTCCACTTT. Translation: CASSLDRGDSPLHF. Supplemented by reference TRBV5-8 and TRBJ1-6, the full variable domain reads EAGVTQSPTHLIKTRGQQATLRCSPISGHTSVYWYQQALGLGLQFLLWYDEGEERNRGNFPPRFSGRQFPNYSSELNVNALELEDSALYLCASSLDRGDSPLHFGNGTRLTVT.

The V gene is TRBV19, the J gene TRBJ1-1; 9 nucleotides match TRBD1. Germline V CDR1 and CDR2: LNHDA, SQIVND (reference sequence). CDR3 size: 13 residues. V shed 6 bases, J shed 11 bases, and the junction held 10 bases outside the gene matches. CDR3: CASSPNQGTGAFF. In nucleotides, the CDR3 is TGTGCCAGTAGCCCGAACCAGGGGACAGGGGCTTTCTTT.

J is TRBJ1-4 and V is TRBV2; perhaps TRBD1 as D (5 bases). The CDR3 is made up of 14 amino acids. Looked up from germline, CDR1 is SNHLY and CDR2 is FYNNEI. Trimming left V 9 bases short and J 0 bases short, with 11 bases between. The CDR3 nucleotides read TGTGCCAGTGGAACAGGCGCAACTAATGAAAAACTGTTTTTT. Residues: CASGTGATNEKLFF.

The chain combines TRBV20-1 with TRBJ2-3, with 7 bases that match TRBD2. The CDR3 extends over 17 amino acids. V shed 3 bases, J shed 3 bases, and the junction held 15 bases outside the gene matches. Germline CDR1 and CDR2: DFQATT and SNEGSKA (reference sequence). The CDR3 nucleotides are TGCAGTGCTAGTGGCCCCTACAGAAGCGGGGATACAGATACGCAGTATTTT. Translating it yields CSASGPYRSGDTDTQYF.

The chain uses TRBV5-1 and TRBJ2-5; D is possibly TRBD1 (5 bases). From germline, CDR1 is SGHRS and CDR2 YFSETQ. V shed 4 bases and J shed 4 bases, with 14 bases lying between them. This CDR3 is 14 amino acids long. CDR3 sequence: CASSAPGNLETQYF. DNA for the CDR3: TGCGCCAGCAGCGCACCAGGGAACTTAGAGACCCAGTACTTC.

The gene calls are TRBV2 and TRBJ1-4, with D perhaps TRBD1 (6 bases). The CDR3 is 13 residues long. From germline, CDR1 is SNHLY and CDR2 FYNNEI. V lost 6 bases and J 7 bases, leaving 12 bases between the germline ends. The CDR3 coding sequence is TGTGCCAGCAGGGGGACATCGGGTGAAAAACTGTTTTTT. It translates to CASRGTSGEKLFF.

The chain is built from TRBV9 and TRBJ2-7, with 11 bases fitting TRBD2. After removal of 4 bases from V and 5 bases from J, the junction contained 11 bases not matched to a gene. The CDR3 extends over 16 amino acids. CDR1 and CDR2 (germline): SGDLS, YYNGEE. The CDR3 bases are TGTGCCAGCAGCCCTGGGGCTAGCGGGAGGCACAACGAGCAGTACTTC. Translated: CASSPGASGRHNEQYF.

This chain links TRBV10-1 with TRBJ1-1; D gene ambiguous. V was shortened by 5 bases and J by 3 bases, with 10 bases between the two germline ends. CDR3 length equals 13 residues. From germline, CDR1 is WNHNN and CDR2 SYGVQD (reference sequence). Here the CDR3 DNA reads TGCGCCAGCAGTTACGGGGAGGACACTGAAGCTTTCTTT. Encoded protein: CASSYGEDTEAFF.

The V gene is TRBV7-8, the J gene TRBJ2-7; 11 bases agree with TRBD2. The CDR3 is 16 amino acids. Germline loops: CDR1 SGHVS, CDR2 FQNEAQ. The ends lost 0 bases at V and 3 bases at J; junction bases unmatched: 4. The CDR3 DNA sequence: TGTGCCAGCAGCTTAGCTCTTACTAGCGGGAGCTACGAGCAGTACTTC. It specifies CASSLALTSGSYEQYF.

The gene calls are TRBV7-9 and TRBJ2-5; 7 bases line up with TRBD2. The germline CDR1 and CDR2 sequences are SEHNR and FQNEAQ (reference sequence). The CDR3 spans 14 residues. J was trimmed by 5 bases and V by 1 base; bases with no gene match: 4. The CDR3 bases are TGTGCCAGCAGCTTAGGGGGCGGGAGCGAGACCCAGTACTTC. Protein product: CASSLGGGSETQYF.

CDR3 coding DNA: TGCAGCGTTGAAGGGAAGGGACAGGGGATGGGTGAGCAGTTCTTC. Translation: CSVEGKGQGMGEQFF. The chain carries TRBV29-1 and TRBJ2-1; TRBD1 matches at 10 bases. The CDR3 covers 15 residues. CDR1 SQVTM and CDR2 ANQGSEA come from the germline V gene. With 1 base clipped from V and 9 bases from J, the junction kept 9 bases outside the gene matches.

The rearrangement links TRBV4-2 to TRBJ2-2; TRBD1 matches at 7 bases. Germline CDR1 reads LGHNA; CDR2 reads YNFKEQ. Trimming removed 0 bases from V and 8 bases from J; junction bases left unmatched: 6. The CDR3 has 15 amino acids. As DNA, the CDR3 is TGTGCCAGCAGCCAAGATTGGGACAGTGGGGGGGAGCTGTTTTTT. Encoded protein: CASSQDWDSGGELFF.

CDR3 in amino acids: CASSSTGEGYTF. CDR3 sequence (DNA): TGTGCCAGCAGTTCCACAGGGGAGGGCTACACCTTC. The chain has TRBV6-6 and TRBJ1-2, with 7 bases identical to TRBD1. The V gene end was trimmed by 4 bases and the J gene end by 8 bases; junction bases not matched to a gene: 4. This CDR3 is 12 amino acids long. CDR1 MNHNY and CDR2 SVGAGI come from the germline V gene (reference sequence).

This clone was counted a few times. The chain carries TRBV4-1 and TRBJ1-6; 9 nucleotides line up with TRBD1. CDR1 is MGHRA, CDR2 YSYEKL, per germline. The ends lost 0 bases at V and 0 bases at J; junction bases unmatched: 6. The CDR3 sequence is 19 residues long. The CDR3 DNA follows: TGCGCCAGCAGCCAAGAAGGGGGGACAGGGAGCTCCTATAATTCACCCCTCCACTTT. It is translated as CASSQEGGTGSSYNSPLHF.

The chain joins TRBV18 to TRBJ1-3; TRBD1 aligns across 7 bases. Unmatched junction bases numbered 4, after V lost 5 bases and J lost 0 bases. This CDR3 is built from 15 residues. Germline loops: CDR1 KGHSH, CDR2 LQKENI. The CDR3 DNA reads as TGTGCCAGCTCAGAAACAGGGGACTCTGGAAACACCATATATTTT. Translated: CASSETGDSGNTIYF.

The chain links TRBV6-1 to TRBJ2-3, with 8 positions matching TRBD1. The CDR3 spans 14 residues. V shed 3 bases and J 3 bases; nucleotides not matched to a gene: 2. Germline loops: CDR1 MNHNS, CDR2 SASEGT. The CDR3 protein is CASSDHRGTDTQYF. In DNA form, the CDR3 reads TGTGCCAGCAGTGATCACAGGGGGACAGATACGCAGTATTTT.

The V gene is TRBV19, the J gene TRBJ2-3; 13 bases are a match to TRBD2. This CDR3 has 17 residues. V was pared by 1 base and J by 3 bases, with 4 bases of the junction left unmatched. Germline assignment: CDR1 LNHDA and CDR2 SQIVND (reference sequence). As DNA, the CDR3 is TGTGCCAGTAGTATAGCCGGACTAGCGGGAGCAACAGATACGCAGTATTTT. Translation gives CASSIAGLAGATDTQYF. Complete variable domain (other parts from reference TRBV19 and TRBJ2-3): DGGITQSPKYLFRKEGQNVTLSCEQNLNHDAMYWYRQDPGQGLRLIYYSQIVNDFQKGDIAEGYSVSREKKESFPLTVTSAQKNPTAFYLCASSIAGLAGATDTQYFGPGTRLTVL.